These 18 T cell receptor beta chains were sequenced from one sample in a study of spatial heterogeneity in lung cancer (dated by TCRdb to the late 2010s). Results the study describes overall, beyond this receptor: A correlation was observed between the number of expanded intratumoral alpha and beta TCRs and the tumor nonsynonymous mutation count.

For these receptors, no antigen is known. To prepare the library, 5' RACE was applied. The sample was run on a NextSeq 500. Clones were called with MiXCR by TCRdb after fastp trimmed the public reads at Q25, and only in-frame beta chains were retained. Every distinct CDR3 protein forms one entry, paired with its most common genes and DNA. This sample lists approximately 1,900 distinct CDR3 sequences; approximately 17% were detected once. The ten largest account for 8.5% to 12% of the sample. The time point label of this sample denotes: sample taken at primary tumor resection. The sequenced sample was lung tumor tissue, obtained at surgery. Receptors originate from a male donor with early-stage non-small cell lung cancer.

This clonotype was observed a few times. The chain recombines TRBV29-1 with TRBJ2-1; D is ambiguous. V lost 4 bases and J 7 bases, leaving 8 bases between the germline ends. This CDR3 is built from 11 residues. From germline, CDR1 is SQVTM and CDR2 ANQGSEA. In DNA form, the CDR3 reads TGCAGCGTTGTTGTATGGAATGAGCAGTTCTTC. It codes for CSVVVWNEQFF.

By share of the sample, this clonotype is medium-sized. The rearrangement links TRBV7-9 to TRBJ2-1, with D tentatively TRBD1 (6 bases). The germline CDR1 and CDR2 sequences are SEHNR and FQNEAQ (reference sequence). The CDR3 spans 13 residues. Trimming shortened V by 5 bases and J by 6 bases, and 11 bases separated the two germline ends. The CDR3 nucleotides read TGTGCCAGCAGCCAGTGGACAGTCAATGAGCAGTTCTTC. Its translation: CASSQWTVNEQFF.

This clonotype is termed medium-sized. CDR3 protein: CASSGGGPATDTQYF. The CDR3 coding sequence is TGTGCCAGCAGCGGAGGGGGACCGGCGACGGATACGCAGTATTTT. This chain links TRBV2 with TRBJ2-3, with D perhaps assigned TRBD1 or TRBD2 (6 bases each). Trimming removed 6 bases from V and 6 bases from J, with 19 bases in between. Germline V gives CDR1 SNHLY, CDR2 FYNNEI. The CDR3 totals 15 residues.

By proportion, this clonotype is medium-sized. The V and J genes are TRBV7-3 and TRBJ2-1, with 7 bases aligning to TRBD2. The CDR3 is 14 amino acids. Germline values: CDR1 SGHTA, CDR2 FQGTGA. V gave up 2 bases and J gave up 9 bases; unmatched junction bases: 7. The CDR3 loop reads CASSLASPGGEQFF. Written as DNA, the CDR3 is TGTGCCAGCAGCTTAGCCAGTCCGGGGGGTGAGCAGTTCTTC.

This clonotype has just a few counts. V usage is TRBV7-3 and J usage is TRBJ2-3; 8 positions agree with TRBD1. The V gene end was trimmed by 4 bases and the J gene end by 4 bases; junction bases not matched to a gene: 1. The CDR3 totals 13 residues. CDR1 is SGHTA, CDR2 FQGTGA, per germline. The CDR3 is CASSSTGADTQYF. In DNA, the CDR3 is TGTGCCAGCAGCTCGACAGGGGCAGATACGCAGTATTTT.

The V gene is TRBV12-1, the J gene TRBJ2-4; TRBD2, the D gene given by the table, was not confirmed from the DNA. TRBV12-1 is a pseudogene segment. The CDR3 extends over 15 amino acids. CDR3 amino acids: CAASRGCEPKNIQYF. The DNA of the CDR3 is TGTGCCGCGTCTCGGGGCTGTGAGCCAAAAAACATTCAGTACTTC.

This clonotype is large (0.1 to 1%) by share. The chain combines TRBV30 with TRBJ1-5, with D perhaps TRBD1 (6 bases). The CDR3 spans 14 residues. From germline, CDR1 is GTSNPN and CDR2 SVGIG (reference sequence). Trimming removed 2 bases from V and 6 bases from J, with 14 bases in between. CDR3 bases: TGTGCCTGGAGTCCGACAGGAGTCGGTCAGCCCCAGCATTTT. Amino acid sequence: CAWSPTGVGQPQHF.

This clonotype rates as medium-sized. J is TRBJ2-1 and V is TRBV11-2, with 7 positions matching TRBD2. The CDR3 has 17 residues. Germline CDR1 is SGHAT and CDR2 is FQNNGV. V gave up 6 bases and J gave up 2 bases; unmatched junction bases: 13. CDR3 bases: TGTGCCAGCAGTTCCCCCTTGCGGGAGTGGACCTACAATGAGCAGTTCTTC. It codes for CASSSPLREWTYNEQFF.

The CDR3, as DNA: TGTGCCAGCAGCTCCGGGACTAGCGGGGGCCTCACAGATACGCAGTATTTT. Residues: CASSSGTSGGLTDTQYF. The rearrangement joins TRBV7-9 to TRBJ2-3; 14 bases align to TRBD2. The junction had 5 bases not matched to a gene; V was cut back by 4 bases and J by 2 bases. This CDR3 region has 17 residues. CDR1 is SEHNR, CDR2 FQNEAQ, per germline (reference sequence).

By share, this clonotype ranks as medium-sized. CDR3 loop: CSARVRTSTDTQYF. CDR3 nucleotide sequence: TGCAGTGCTAGGGTCAGGACTAGCACAGATACGCAGTATTTT. This chain uses TRBV20-1 with TRBJ2-3, with a weak D call TRBD2 (5 bases). This CDR3 is built from 14 residues. Trimming removed 3 bases at V and 0 bases at J, with 10 bases between. Per germline, CDR1 DFQATT and CDR2 SNEGSKA (reference sequence).

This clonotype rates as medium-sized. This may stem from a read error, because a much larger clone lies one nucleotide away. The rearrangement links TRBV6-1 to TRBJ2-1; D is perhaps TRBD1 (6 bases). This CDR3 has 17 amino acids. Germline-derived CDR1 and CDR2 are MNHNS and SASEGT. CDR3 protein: CACSRATGLSSYNEQFF. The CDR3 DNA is TGTGCCTGCAGTCGGGCGACAGGTCTTAGCTCCTACAATGAGCAGTTCTTC.

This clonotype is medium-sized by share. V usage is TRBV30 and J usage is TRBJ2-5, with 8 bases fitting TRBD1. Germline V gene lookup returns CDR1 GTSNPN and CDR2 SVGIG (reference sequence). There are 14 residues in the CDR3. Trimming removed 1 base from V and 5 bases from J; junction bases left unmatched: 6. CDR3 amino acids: CAWSGVRGLETQYF. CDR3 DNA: TGTGCCTGGAGTGGAGTCAGGGGGCTGGAGACCCAGTACTTC.

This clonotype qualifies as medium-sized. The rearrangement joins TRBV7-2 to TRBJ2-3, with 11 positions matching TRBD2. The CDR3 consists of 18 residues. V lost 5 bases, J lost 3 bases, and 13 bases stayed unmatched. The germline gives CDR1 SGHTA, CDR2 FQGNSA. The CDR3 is CASSVSRTSGLGTDTQYF. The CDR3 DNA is TGTGCCAGCAGCGTCTCGAGGACTAGCGGGCTAGGGACAGATACGCAGTATTTT.

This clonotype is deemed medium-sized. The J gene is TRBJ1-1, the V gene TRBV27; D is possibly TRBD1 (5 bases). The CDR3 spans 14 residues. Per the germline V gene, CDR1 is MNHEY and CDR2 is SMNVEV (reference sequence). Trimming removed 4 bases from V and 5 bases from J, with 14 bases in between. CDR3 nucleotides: TGTGCCAGCAGTTCCGGACACTGGAGGACTGAAGCTTTCTTT. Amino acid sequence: CASSSGHWRTEAFF.

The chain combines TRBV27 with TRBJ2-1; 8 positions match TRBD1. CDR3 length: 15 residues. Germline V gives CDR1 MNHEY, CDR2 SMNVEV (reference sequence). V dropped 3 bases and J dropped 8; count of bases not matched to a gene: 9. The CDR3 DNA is TGTGCCAGCAGTTTCATGGCGGCAGGGGGCCATGAGCAGTTCTTC. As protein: CASSFMAAGGHEQFF.

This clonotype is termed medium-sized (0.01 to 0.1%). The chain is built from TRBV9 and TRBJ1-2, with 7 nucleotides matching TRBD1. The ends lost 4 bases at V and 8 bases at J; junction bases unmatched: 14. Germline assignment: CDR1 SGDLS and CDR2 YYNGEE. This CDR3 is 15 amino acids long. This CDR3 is CASSPTGTGIGGYTF. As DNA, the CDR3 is TGTGCCAGCAGCCCGACAGGGACTGGGATCGGCGGCTACACCTTC.

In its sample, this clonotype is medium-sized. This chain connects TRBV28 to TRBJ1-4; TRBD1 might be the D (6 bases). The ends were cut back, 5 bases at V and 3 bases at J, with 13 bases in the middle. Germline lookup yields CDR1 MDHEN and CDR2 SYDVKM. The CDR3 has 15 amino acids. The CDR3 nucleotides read TGTGCCAGCAGTCAAATGACAGGTCCTAATGAAAAACTGTTTTTT. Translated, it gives CASSQMTGPNEKLFF.

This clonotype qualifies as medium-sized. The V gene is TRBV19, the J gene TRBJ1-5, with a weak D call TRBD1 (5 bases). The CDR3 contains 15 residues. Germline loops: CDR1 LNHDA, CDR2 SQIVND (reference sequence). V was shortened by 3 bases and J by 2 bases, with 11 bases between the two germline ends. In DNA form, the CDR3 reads TGTGCCAGTAGTATCGTCGGGGGGGGCAATCAGCCCCAGCATTTT. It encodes CASSIVGGGNQPQHF.